These T cell receptor beta chains were read from a single sample in a study of Graves' ophthalmopathy and Graves' hyperthyroidism. TCRdb independently ran MiXCR on the multiplex PCR reads; one entry per CDR3 protein. Of over a million distinct CDR3 sequences listed, about 36% are singletons. The sample was peripheral blood or thyroid tissue (not recorded which). These receptors originate from an adult man with Graves' hyperthyroidism. The CDR3 runs from the conserved cysteine through the conserved F or W. The order of the fields is CDR3 protein, CDR3 DNA, V gene, J gene, clone size, D gene. The D gene is left open where the match is weak. A row's size may be missing; if present it is once, few, many or a size class.

cdr3_aa: CSARGPGSNNQPQHF; cdr3_nt: TGCAGTGCTAGAGGGCCAGGTTCCAATAATCAGCCCCAGCATTTT; v_call: TRBV20-1; j_call: TRBJ1-5; clone_size: -; d_call: -
cdr3_aa: CASSVRDGQETQYF; cdr3_nt: TGTGCCAGCAGCGTCCGGGACGGACAAGAGACCCAGTACTTC; v_call: TRBV12-3/TRBV12-4; j_call: TRBJ2-5; clone_size: -; d_call: -
cdr3_aa: CASSLPGGGTGELFF; cdr3_nt: TGCGCCAGCAGCTTGCCAGGGGGAGGCACCGGGGAGCTGTTTTTT; v_call: TRBV5-1; j_call: TRBJ2-2; clone_size: few; d_call: -
cdr3_aa: CASSLGRSFQETQYF; cdr3_nt: TGTGCTAGCAGCTTAGGAAGGAGCTTCCAAGAGACCCAGTACTTC; v_call: TRBV7-7; j_call: TRBJ2-5; clone_size: -; d_call: -
cdr3_aa: CASSLGEGGGGSPLHF; cdr3_nt: TGTGCCAGCAGCTTAGGGGAGGGCGGGGGTGGATCACCCCTCCACTTT; v_call: TRBV7-8; j_call: TRBJ1-6; clone_size: -; d_call: -
cdr3_aa: CASSQVGANVLTF; cdr3_nt: TGTGCCAGCAGCCAAGTTGGGGCCAACGTCCTGACTTTC; v_call: TRBV9; j_call: TRBJ2-6; clone_size: few; d_call: -
cdr3_aa: CASRNPLHDTGELFF; cdr3_nt: TGTGCCAGCCGTAACCCCCTCCATGACACCGGGGAGCTGTTTTTT; v_call: TRBV11-2; j_call: TRBJ2-2; clone_size: -; d_call: -
cdr3_aa: CSARDPGGFYEQYF; cdr3_nt: TGCAGTGCTAGAGATCCGGGGGGGTTCTACGAGCAGTACTTC; v_call: TRBV20-1; j_call: TRBJ2-7; clone_size: -; d_call: TRBD2
cdr3_aa: CASSLQTGGGNQPQHF; cdr3_nt: TGTGCCAGCAGCCTCCAGACAGGGGGCGGCAATCAGCCCCAGCATTTT; v_call: TRBV7-2; j_call: TRBJ1-5; clone_size: few; d_call: TRBD1
cdr3_aa: CASSWGLGDTGELFF; cdr3_nt: TGTGCCAGCAGCTGGGGACTAGGGGACACCGGGGAGCTGTTTTTT; v_call: TRBV7-3; j_call: TRBJ2-2; clone_size: many; d_call: TRBD2
cdr3_aa: CAISDPGQESYEQYF; cdr3_nt: TGTGCCATCAGTGACCCGGGACAAGAGTCCTACGAGCAGTACTTC; v_call: TRBV10-3; j_call: TRBJ2-7; clone_size: many; d_call: -
cdr3_aa: CTTGGRETQYF; cdr3_nt: TGCACAACGGGGGGCAGGGAGACCCAGTACTTC; v_call: TRBV29-1; j_call: TRBJ2-5; clone_size: -; d_call: -
cdr3_aa: CASSLGSEYYEQYF; cdr3_nt: TGTGCCAGCAGCTTGGGAAGCGAGTACTACGAGCAGTACTTC; v_call: TRBV5-1; j_call: TRBJ2-7; clone_size: few; d_call: -
cdr3_aa: CSAIAPLTSYEQYF; cdr3_nt: TGCAGTGCTATCGCTCCCCTTACCTCCTACGAGCAGTACTTC; v_call: TRBV20-1; j_call: TRBJ2-7; clone_size: -; d_call: -
cdr3_aa: CAISEIWDRGHSNEKLFF; cdr3_nt: TGTGCCATCAGTGAGATTTGGGACAGGGGGCATTCTAATGAAAAACTGTTTTTT; v_call: TRBV10-3; j_call: TRBJ1-4; clone_size: many; d_call: TRBD1
cdr3_aa: CAIRAGATEAFF; cdr3_nt: TGTGCCATCAGAGCGGGAGCAACTGAAGCTTTCTTT; v_call: TRBV10-3; j_call: TRBJ1-1; clone_size: -; d_call: -
cdr3_aa: CASSQGRRIQETQYF; cdr3_nt: TGTGCCAGCAGCCAAGGCCGACGGATCCAAGAGACCCAGTACTTC; v_call: TRBV14; j_call: TRBJ2-5; clone_size: few; d_call: -
cdr3_aa: CASSETISSGANVLTF; cdr3_nt: TGTGCCAGCAGTGAAACCATAAGCTCTGGGGCCAACGTCCTGACTTTC; v_call: TRBV2; j_call: TRBJ2-6; clone_size: many; d_call: -
cdr3_aa: CASTSGQLNQPQHF; cdr3_nt: TGTGCCAGCACCTCGGGACAGCTCAATCAGCCCCAGCATTTT; v_call: TRBV7-8; j_call: TRBJ1-5; clone_size: many; d_call: TRBD1
cdr3_aa: CASRSRDRGNQPQHF; cdr3_nt: TGTGCCAGCAGGAGCCGGGACAGGGGAAATCAGCCCCAGCATTTT; v_call: TRBV2; j_call: TRBJ1-5; clone_size: many; d_call: TRBD1
cdr3_aa: CASSDQRGDSPLHF; cdr3_nt: TGTGCCAGCAGTGATCAGCGAGGAGATTCACCCCTCCACTTT; v_call: TRBV2; j_call: TRBJ1-6; clone_size: -; d_call: -
cdr3_aa: CASSQGTGGYTEAFF; cdr3_nt: TGCGCCAGCAGCCAAGGGACAGGGGGCTACACTGAAGCTTTCTTT; v_call: TRBV4-3; j_call: TRBJ1-1; clone_size: -; d_call: TRBD1